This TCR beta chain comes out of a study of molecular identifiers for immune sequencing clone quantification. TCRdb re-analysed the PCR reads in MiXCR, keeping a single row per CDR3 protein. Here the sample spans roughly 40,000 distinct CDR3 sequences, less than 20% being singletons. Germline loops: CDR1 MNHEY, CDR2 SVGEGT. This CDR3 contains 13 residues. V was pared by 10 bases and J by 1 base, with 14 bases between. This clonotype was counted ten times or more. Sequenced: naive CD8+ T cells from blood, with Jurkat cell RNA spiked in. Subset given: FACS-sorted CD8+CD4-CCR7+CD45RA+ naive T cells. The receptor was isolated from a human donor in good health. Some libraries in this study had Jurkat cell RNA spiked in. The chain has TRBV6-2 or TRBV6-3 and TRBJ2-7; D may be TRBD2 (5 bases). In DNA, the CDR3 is TGTGCCATCGAGGGCAGGCAATCCTACGAGCAGTACTTC. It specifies CAIEGRQSYEQYF.